This TCR beta chain derives from a study of cytomegalovirus exposure and HLA in healthy donors. Turning to the study itself: Roughly 89 million unique TCR sequences came from HLA-typed donors in an early release. Whole-study findings and limits: When a later analysis was performed, an Asian-associated ancestry cluster reportedly had fewer N-insertions than the approximately 700-donor mean. In a later analysis, several top co-occurrence clusters appeared linked to parvovirus B19, influenza, CMV and Epstein-Barr virus. Most subjects had HLA-A and HLA-B alleles reportedly predicted accurately by TCR beta sequences.

Concerning this clone itself: Its specificity is unknown.

Primers: 60 Vbeta forward and 13 Jbeta reverse. Using immunoSEQ multiplex PCR, the repertoire was profiled, and TCRdb retains in-frame clones only, with some absent. This table holds 140,000 to 150,000 clones, 60% to 85% found once. Germline trimming cut 3 bases from V and 2 bases from J; bases unmatched to any gene: 0. The CDR3 runs 13 residues. From germline, CDR1 is SGHTA and CDR2 FQGTGA. The clonotype originates from a woman in her thirties or forties in good health and CMV-seropositive. The chain links TRBV7-3 to TRBJ2-7, with TRBD1 identical over 8 bases. The sequencing input was PBMCs. Here the CDR3 reads CASSLTGAYEQYF. As DNA, the CDR3 is TGTGCCAGCAGCTTGACAGGGGCCTACGAGCAGTACTTC. The whole variable domain, filled in from reference TRBV7-3 and TRBJ2-7, reads GAGVSQTPSNKVTEKGKYVELRCDPISGHTALYWYRQSLGQGPEFLIYFQGTGAADDSGLPNDRFFAVRPEGSVSTLKIQRTERGDSAVYLCASSLTGAYEQYFGPGTRLTVT.